Below are 24 T cell receptor beta chains sequenced from a single sample in a study of Tregs in tolerant kidney transplant recipients. Libraries were prepared by immunoSEQ multiplex PCR; TCRdb keeps only in-frame clonotypes and omits some of them. Of 65,000 to 85,000 clones listed, over 75% are singletons. Mixed chimerism was transient after nonmyeloablative marrow transplants from related graft donors. The specimen comprised CD4+ T cells from blood (PBMCs), sampled 24 months after the transplant. The receptors stem from a human patient who received a combined kidney and bone marrow transplant. The T cells may come from the graft donor.

The chain recombines TRBV7-2 with TRBJ2-2; 8 bases line up with TRBD2. Trimming cost V 5 bases and J 4 bases; bases outside gene matches: 9. The CDR3 loop spans 16 amino acids. Germline CDR1 reads SGHTA; CDR2 reads FQGNSA. As DNA, the CDR3 is TGTGCCAGCAGCCGCCCTACTAGCGGACGCACCGGGGAGCTGTTTTTT. This encodes CASSRPTSGRTGELFF.

This clone was counted only a few times. The chain carries TRBV2 and TRBJ2-1, with D possibly matching TRBD1 (5 bases). The germline V gene has CDR1 SNHLY and CDR2 FYNNEI. V was pared by 4 bases and J by 5 bases, with 9 bases between. CDR3 length: 13 residues. CDR3 amino acids: CASSAGLDNEQFF. The DNA of the CDR3 is TGTGCCAGCAGTGCAGGGCTTGACAATGAGCAGTTCTTC.

The CDR3 protein is CASRPSDSGVGREQYF. Here the CDR3 DNA reads TGTGCCAGTAGACCGAGCGATAGCGGGGTGGGACGCGAGCAGTACTTC. The chain employs TRBV19 and TRBJ2-5; TRBD2 matches at 8 bases. The better agreement between TRBJ2-7 and the DNA end casts doubt on the J call. Per germline, CDR1 LNHDA and CDR2 SQIVND (reference sequence). The CDR3 totals 16 residues.

J is TRBJ1-3 and V is TRBV29-1, with 8 bases lining up with TRBD1. The V gene end was trimmed by 2 bases and the J gene end by 8 bases; junction bases not matched to a gene: 5. The CDR3 length is 13 residues. Germline V gene data show CDR1 as SQVTM and CDR2 as ANQGSEA. The CDR3 is CSVEFYRGDTIYF. CDR3 coding DNA: TGCAGCGTTGAATTTTACAGGGGGGACACCATATATTTT.

The sample holds one count of this clone. The chain links TRBV7-9 to TRBJ1-2, with 9 bases lining up with TRBD1. The germline V gene has CDR1 SEHNR and CDR2 FQNEAQ (reference sequence). CDR3 length equals 14 residues. Trimming cost V 7 bases and J 8 bases; bases outside gene matches: 11. The CDR3 bases are TGTGCCAGCACCCAAGCACAGGGGGCGCGGGGCTACACCTTC. Translating it yields CASTQAQGARGYTF.

J is TRBJ2-1 and V is TRBV19; 11 nucleotides line up with TRBD2. Germline V gene data show CDR1 as LNHDA and CDR2 as SQIVND (reference sequence). Trimming took 7 bases from V and 0 from J; bases not matched to a gene: 11. This CDR3 spans 18 amino acids. The CDR3 sequence: CASNQGLAGGGSYNEQFF. As DNA, the CDR3 is TGTGCCAGTAATCAAGGGCTAGCGGGGGGAGGCTCCTACAATGAGCAGTTCTTC.

This clone was seen a handful of times. The V call is TRBV2, the J call TRBJ2-7, with a tentative D call TRBD1 (6 bases). CDR3 length equals 15 residues. V dropped 7 bases and J dropped 0 bases, with 16 bases sitting between them. Germline V CDR1 and CDR2: SNHLY, FYNNEI. CDR3 sequence (DNA): TGTGCCAGCAACCCCTGGACAGAGAGCTCCTACGAGCAGTACTTC. It yields the protein CASNPWTESSYEQYF.

V usage is TRBV4-3 and J usage is TRBJ1-1, with D tentatively TRBD1 (6 bases). The CDR3 extends over 15 amino acids. The V gene lost 4 bases and the J gene lost 4 bases, with 16 bases spanning the gap. In germline, CDR1 is LGHNA, CDR2 YSLEER. The CDR3 DNA follows: TGCGCCAGCAGCCCAAAGAGAGAGGGGGTCACTGAAGCTTTCTTT. Translation: CASSPKREGVTEAFF.

The chain has TRBV4-2 and TRBJ2-2; 11 bases map to TRBD2. This CDR3 spans 19 amino acids. Per the germline V gene, CDR1 is LGHNA and CDR2 is YNFKEQ. The V gene end was trimmed by 1 base and the J gene end by 4 bases; junction bases not matched to a gene: 11. CDR3 nucleotide sequence: TGTGCCAGCAGCCAAGTTACTAGCGGGGGACCGTCCAGCACCGGGGAGCTGTTTTTT. Translated: CASSQVTSGGPSSTGELFF.

The J gene is TRBJ2-3, the V gene TRBV4-3; 9 bases fit TRBD1. The CDR3 is 16 amino acids. With V trimmed by 1 base and J by 3 bases, 5 bases remained unmatched. Germline V CDR1 and CDR2: LGHNA, YSLEER. The CDR3 loop reads CASSQANRGRTDTQYF. CDR3 in DNA: TGCGCCAGCAGCCAAGCGAACAGGGGGCGAACAGATACGCAGTATTTT.

The V gene is TRBV14, the J gene TRBJ2-1, with 7 positions matching TRBD2. Germline V gene data show CDR1 as SGHDN and CDR2 as FVKESK. The CDR3 sequence is 16 residues long. With 3 bases clipped from V and 2 bases from J, the junction kept 7 bases outside the gene matches. The CDR3 region is CASSHRLRGTYNEQFF. The CDR3 DNA sequence: TGTGCCAGCAGCCATCGTCTGCGGGGGACCTACAATGAGCAGTTCTTC.

The chain is built from TRBV2 and TRBJ1-1; no clear D gene. With 7 bases removed from V and 2 bases from J, the gap between germline ends came to 8 bases. CDR1 and CDR2 from the germline V gene are SNHLY and FYNNEI. This CDR3 is built from 12 residues. The CDR3 DNA sequence: TGTGCCAGCACTTACGGTAACACTGAAGCTTTCTTT. Translation: CASTYGNTEAFF. Together with reference TRBV2 and TRBJ1-1, the CDR3 gives the full variable domain: EPEVTQTPSHQVTQMGQEVILRCVPISNHLYFYWYRQILGQKVEFLVSFYNNEISEKSEIFDDQFSVERPDGSNFTLKIRSTKLEDSAMYFCASTYGNTEAFFGQGTRLTVV.

Comment on this clone: This specimen includes other DNA sequences encoding the same CDR3. V is TRBV7-9 and J is TRBJ1-6; 9 bases align to TRBD1. This CDR3 has 14 amino acids. Germline CDR1 is SEHNR and CDR2 is FQNEAQ (reference sequence). The J segment lost 8 bases and the V segment lost 5 bases, leaving 4 bases of the junction unmatched. Here the CDR3 DNA reads TGTGCCAGCAGCATCCGGGACAGGGATTCACCCCTCCACTTT. Translating gives CASSIRDRDSPLHF.

This chain joins TRBV20-1 and TRBJ2-7, with 8 nucleotides matching TRBD2. Trimming at V came to 2 bases and at J to 7 bases, leaving 1 base not matched to a gene. This CDR3 has 11 residues. Germline V gene lookup returns CDR1 DFQATT and CDR2 SNEGSKA (reference sequence). The CDR3 loop is CSARSGGEQYF. The CDR3 coding sequence is TGCAGTGCTAGATCGGGGGGGGAGCAGTACTTC.

CDR3 sequence: CASSGDRATQETQYF. In nucleotides, the CDR3 is TGTGCCAGCAGTGGGGACAGGGCAACACAAGAGACCCAGTACTTC. This rearrangement joins TRBV6-1 to TRBJ2-5; 9 bases agree with TRBD1. This CDR3 has 15 residues. Germline assignment: CDR1 MNHNS and CDR2 SASEGT. The trim removed 4 bases at V and 2 bases at J, leaving 5 bases unmatched.

The chain recombines TRBV2 with TRBJ1-5; D remains unclear. Trimming removed 4 bases from V and 9 bases from J, with 13 bases in between. Germline V CDR1 and CDR2: SNHLY, FYNNEI. The CDR3 contains 13 residues. CDR3 region: CASSVFGEGPQHF. The CDR3, as DNA: TGTGCCAGCAGTGTATTTGGGGAGGGGCCCCAGCATTTT.

The rearrangement links TRBV10-3 to TRBJ1-2; D gene ambiguous. The CDR3 is 15 residues long. CDR1 is ENHRY, CDR2 SYGVKD, per germline. With 2 bases removed from V and 5 bases from J, the gap between germline ends came to 15 bases. The CDR3 sequence is CAISEAESFRYGYTF. The CDR3 DNA follows: TGTGCCATCAGTGAGGCGGAGTCGTTCCGGTATGGCTACACCTTC.

This chain uses TRBV19 with TRBJ1-5; maybe TRBD1 (6 bases). Germline V lookup: CDR1 LNHDA, CDR2 SQIVND (reference sequence). V lost 5 bases to trimming and J lost 5 bases, with 16 bases between them. CDR3 length equals 15 residues. The CDR3 is CASSPHSGADQPQHF. The CDR3 DNA is TGTGCCAGTAGTCCACACTCAGGGGCGGATCAGCCCCAGCATTTT.

This clone has only a few counts. V usage is TRBV5-1 and J usage is TRBJ1-4, with D perhaps TRBD1 (6 bases). From germline, CDR1 is SGHRS and CDR2 YFSETQ. The CDR3 consists of 13 residues. Trimming stripped 2 bases from V and 8 bases from J, with 10 bases between. DNA of the CDR3: TGCGCCAGCAGCTTCTCAGGGGAAGAAAAACTGTTTTTT. Translation gives CASSFSGEEKLFF.

The genes are TRBV9 and TRBJ2-3; 7 nucleotides match TRBD2. CDR1 is SGDLS and CDR2 is YYNGEE in the germline V gene. Trimming took 3 bases from V and 4 from J; bases not matched to a gene: 8. This CDR3 has 15 residues. CDR3 bases: TGTGCCAGCAGCGCCCAAAGCGGGATCGCAGATACGCAGTATTTT. Amino acids: CASSAQSGIADTQYF.

This clone showed up just once. V and J are TRBV4-3 and TRBJ1-2, with 7 nucleotides matching TRBD1. Germline V CDR1 and CDR2: LGHNA, YSLEER. The CDR3 consists of 15 residues. After removal of 0 bases from V and 4 bases from J, the junction contained 5 bases not matched to a gene. CDR3 protein: CASSQDMGQFYGYTF. The CDR3 nucleotides read TGCGCCAGCAGCCAAGACATGGGACAGTTCTATGGCTACACCTTC.

This sequence joins TRBV7-3 and TRBJ1-1; 12 bases fit TRBD1. The CDR3 totals 16 residues. The trim removed 1 base at V and 1 base at J, leaving 1 base unmatched. Germline V gene lookup returns CDR1 SGHTA and CDR2 FQGTGA. CDR3 sequence (DNA): TGTGCCAGCAGCTTAAGGGACAGGGGGCCGAACACTGAAGCTTTCTTT. It specifies CASSLRDRGPNTEAFF.

The V and J genes are TRBV4-2 and TRBJ2-7; D call uncertain. Between the trimmed V and J ends, which lost 2 bases and 5 bases, there was a span of 7 bases. The V gene's germline CDR1 is LGHNA and CDR2 YNFKEQ. The CDR3 has 12 amino acids. DNA of the CDR3: TGTGCCAGCAGCCAAAGGAGCAACGAGCAGTACTTC. Translation gives CASSQRSNEQYF.

The J gene is TRBJ1-1, the V gene TRBV19, with a tentative D call TRBD1 (6 bases). This CDR3 comprises 13 residues. Germline V CDR1 and CDR2: LNHDA, SQIVND (reference sequence). Between the trimmed V and J ends, which lost 2 bases and 4 bases, there was a span of 8 bases. This CDR3 is CASSIRGSTEAFF. CDR3 coding DNA: TGTGCCAGTAGTATAAGGGGGAGCACTGAAGCTTTCTTT.